This paragraph reports one T cell receptor (beta chain). CDR3 length: 11 residues. The ends were cut back, 4 bases at V and 7 bases at J, with 8 bases in the middle. From germline, CDR1 is SEHNR and CDR2 FQNEAQ (reference sequence). Sequencing was performed with immunoSEQ multiplex PCR; in TCRdb, only in-frame clones are kept and a portion is missing. This table holds 40,000 or so clones, 91% found once. The data belong to a study of T cell changes during pregnancy in multiple sclerosis. Here the sequenced sample was CD8+ T cells from peripheral blood mononuclear cells, taken before pregnancy. The origin of this receptor is a female donor with multiple sclerosis, enrolled in a pregnancy study. The J gene is TRBJ2-7, the V gene TRBV7-9; tentatively, D is TRBD1 (6 bases). The CDR3 sequence: CASSYGTEQYF. The CDR3 nucleotides are TGTGCCAGCAGCTACGGGACAGAGCAGTACTTC. The entire variable domain, with the rest obtained from reference TRBV7-9 and TRBJ2-7, is as follows: DTGVSQNPRHKITKRGQNVTFRCDPISEHNRLYWYRQTLGQGPEFLTYFQNEAQLEKSRLLSDRFSAERPKGSFSTLEIQRTEQGDSAMYLCASSYGTEQYFGPGTRLTVT.